These 32 T cell receptor beta chains were sequenced from one sample in a study of identical twins. MiXCR, applied by TCRdb to the 5' RACE reads, yields one record per CDR3 protein. The sample gives just under 550,000 distinct CDR3 sequences, about 15% of which show up once; less than 0.5% is in the top ten. This sample also appeared in a second study, on yellow fever vaccine responses in identical twins.

Sequenced material: CD4+ T cells sorted from blood. All receptors derive from a woman aged 18-35 years in good health.

This rearrangement joins TRBV4-1 to TRBJ2-1, with D perhaps being TRBD1 or TRBD2 (5 bases each). The CDR3 length is 15 residues. Trimming shortened V by 2 bases and J by 7 bases, and 15 bases separated the two germline ends. The V gene's germline CDR1 is MGHRA and CDR2 YSYEKL. The CDR3 loop is CASSQPRTTGNEQFF. Here the CDR3 DNA reads TGCGCCAGCAGCCAACCAAGGACAACGGGGAATGAGCAGTTCTTC.

In its sample, this clonotype was seen many times. V is TRBV12-3 or TRBV12-4 and J is TRBJ2-1; 8 nucleotides align to TRBD2. This CDR3 spans 15 amino acids. V was pared by 3 bases and J by 0 bases, with 1 base of the junction left unmatched. The CDR3 sequence is CASSFRGGSYNEQFF. In nucleotides, the CDR3 is TGTGCCAGCAGTTTTCGGGGGGGCTCCTACAATGAGCAGTTCTTC.

This clonotype was counted many times. The genes are TRBV29-1 and TRBJ1-1; D ambiguous. The CDR3 length is 11 residues. V was pared by 7 bases and J by 3 bases, with 9 bases between. Germline V gene sequence: CDR1 SQVTM, CDR2 ANQGSEA. CDR3 nucleotide sequence: TGCAGCGCCCGTCGTGACACTGAAGCTTTCTTT. Amino acids: CSARRDTEAFF.

This clonotype was counted between two and nine times. The chain has TRBV14 and TRBJ1-6, with D unclear. The V gene's germline CDR1 is SGHDN and CDR2 FVKESK. V was pared by 2 bases and J by 5 bases, with 10 bases between. The CDR3 contains 15 residues. The DNA for the CDR3 is TGTGCCAGCAGCCAACAGGCGGGGAATAATTCACCCCTCCACTTT. Residues: CASSQQAGNNSPLHF.

The CDR3 nucleotides are TGTGCCAGCAGTGAAGGGACAGGGCGAGAGACCCAGTACTTC. This encodes CASSEGTGRETQYF. This rearrangement joins TRBV2 to TRBJ2-5; 8 nucleotides match TRBD1. The CDR3 has 14 amino acids. Looked up from germline, CDR1 is SNHLY and CDR2 is FYNNEI. V lost 1 base to trimming and J lost 4 bases; unmatched junction nucleotides: 2.

CDR3 coding DNA: TGCAGTGCTCAGTGGACTAGCGGAAAACAAGAGACCCAGTACTTC. Translating it yields CSAQWTSGKQETQYF. The chain couples TRBV20-1 to TRBJ2-5, with 10 bases matching TRBD2. The junction had 8 bases not matched to a gene; V was cut back by 5 bases and J by 2 bases. Germline V CDR1 and CDR2: DFQATT, SNEGSKA (reference sequence). The CDR3 covers 15 residues.

This clonotype was counted between two and nine times. V is TRBV10-1 and J is TRBJ2-7; perhaps TRBD2 as D (6 bases). Germline V lookup: CDR1 WNHNN, CDR2 SYGVQD (reference sequence). The V gene lost 3 bases and the J gene lost 3 bases, with 15 bases spanning the gap. The CDR3 length is 15 residues. For the CDR3, the DNA is TGCGCCAGCAGTGACCCTGGACGGGAGAACTACGAGCAGTACTTC. It is translated as CASSDPGRENYEQYF.

This clonotype occurred a few times. The chain joins TRBV6-2 or TRBV6-3 to TRBJ2-1, with D maybe TRBD1 (5 bases). The germline V and J ends were trimmed by 5 bases and 4 bases, with 15 bases remaining between them. The V gene's germline CDR1 is MNHEY and CDR2 SVGEGT. The CDR3 length is 15 residues. The CDR3 loop reads CASSKEDKPYNEQFF. In nucleotides, the CDR3 is TGTGCCAGCAGTAAAGAGGACAAGCCGTACAATGAGCAGTTCTTC.

The chain is built from TRBV2 and TRBJ1-2, with 7 bases aligning to TRBD1. Germline loops: CDR1 SNHLY, CDR2 FYNNEI. Trimming at V came to 4 bases and at J to 0 bases, leaving 8 bases not matched to a gene. The CDR3 contains 16 residues. In DNA form, the CDR3 reads TGTGCCAGCAGTGTAGCCTCGGGACAGTCTAACTATGGCTACACCTTC. It codes for CASSVASGQSNYGYTF.

This clonotype was observed a few times. The genes are TRBV27 and TRBJ1-2; TRBD1 matches 9 bases. CDR3 size: 15 residues. CDR1 and CDR2 (germline): MNHEY, SMNVEV (reference sequence). The trim removed 4 bases at V and 4 bases at J, leaving 7 bases unmatched. The CDR3 DNA is TGTGCCAGCAGTTCCCGGACAGGGGTGGTCTATGGCTACACCTTC. The encoded protein is CASSSRTGVVYGYTF.

This clonotype was counted a few times. This chain links TRBV29-1 with TRBJ2-3; 9 positions agree with TRBD1. The V and J ends lost 6 bases and 0 bases, in that order; junction bases with no gene match: 7. CDR1 and CDR2 from the germline V gene are SQVTM and ANQGSEA. The CDR3 has 15 amino acids. The CDR3 DNA sequence: TGCAGCGTCGGACAGGGGCCTACTAGCACAGATACGCAGTATTTT. Its translation is CSVGQGPTSTDTQYF.

This clonotype was picked up a small number of times. V gene TRBV24-1 combines with J gene TRBJ2-3; D tentatively fits TRBD1 or TRBD2 (5 bases each). CDR1 is KGHDR and CDR2 is SFDVKD in the germline V gene. This CDR3 has 16 amino acids. The ends were cut back, 0 bases at V and 4 bases at J, with 13 bases in the middle. This CDR3 reads CATSDLGTFGSDTQYF. The DNA for the CDR3 is TGTGCCACCAGTGATTTGGGGACCTTCGGGTCAGATACGCAGTATTTT.

The CDR3, as DNA: TGTGCCAGCAGTCGGGACCAATTCTCCGGGGAGCTGTTTTTT. It specifies CASSRDQFSGELFF. V gene TRBV5-5 combines with J gene TRBJ2-2; D tentatively fits TRBD1 or TRBD2 (5 bases each). The CDR3 runs to 14 residues. CDR1 and CDR2 (germline): SGHKS, YYEKEE (reference sequence). The germline V and J ends were trimmed by 5 bases and 6 bases, with 14 bases remaining between them.

This clonotype was observed a few times. This sequence joins TRBV5-5 and TRBJ2-1; tentatively, D is TRBD2 (7 bases). Trimming removed 2 bases at V and 5 bases at J, with 11 bases between. The CDR3 has 14 residues. Germline V lookup: CDR1 SGHKS, CDR2 YYEKEE (reference sequence). The CDR3: CASSFRGANNEQFF. Here the CDR3 DNA reads TGTGCCAGCAGCTTTCGGGGGGCCAACAATGAGCAGTTCTTC.

The gene calls are TRBV5-5 and TRBJ2-7, with a possible D match to TRBD2 (6 bases). Germline V gene data show CDR1 as SGHKS and CDR2 as YYEKEE (reference sequence). V lost 4 bases and J 1 base, leaving 15 bases between the germline ends. The CDR3 extends over 15 amino acids. In nucleotides, the CDR3 is TGTGCCAGCAGCCAGGAGGGGCGGGGTTCCTACGAGCAGTACGTC. Protein sequence: CASSQEGRGSYEQYV.

The chain is built from TRBV2 and TRBJ2-1; TRBD2 matches at 10 bases. CDR3 length: 13 residues. With 3 bases clipped from V and 13 bases from J, the junction kept 6 bases outside the gene matches. The V gene's germline CDR1 is SNHLY and CDR2 FYNNEI. The CDR3 DNA is TGTGCCAGCAGTGATGCCCTAGCGGGAGCCCAGTTCTTC. It translates to CASSDALAGAQFF.

This clonotype was seen a few times. The junction departs from germline at one end; a sequencing error may be responsible. The chain employs TRBV6-1 and TRBJ1-4; possibly TRBD1 for D (6 bases). CDR3 size: 14 residues. The germline CDR1 and CDR2 sequences are MNHNS and SASEGT. CDR3 loop: CASGDRPTNEKLFF. The CDR3 nucleotides read TGTGCCAGCGGTGACAGGCCAACTAATGAAAAACTGTTTTTT.

This clonotype was seen more than once but under ten times. This sequence joins TRBV29-1 and TRBJ1-1; D unclear. Trimming left V 4 bases short and J 0 bases short, with 9 bases between. The CDR3 covers 13 residues. Germline loops: CDR1 SQVTM, CDR2 ANQGSEA. The CDR3 reads CSVVGRLNTEAFF. CDR3 sequence (DNA): TGCAGCGTTGTAGGACGGTTGAACACTGAAGCTTTCTTT.

The chain is built from TRBV20-1 and TRBJ1-1, with a weak D call TRBD1 (6 bases). The CDR3 extends over 12 amino acids. V was trimmed by 3 bases and J by 3 bases, leaving 8 bases between them. Germline loops: CDR1 DFQATT, CDR2 SNEGSKA (reference sequence). In DNA, the CDR3 is TGCAGTGCTAGCAGGGGATACACTGAAGCTTTCTTT. Protein product: CSASRGYTEAFF.

V gene TRBV13 combines with J gene TRBJ2-3; D call uncertain. This CDR3 spans 14 amino acids. Germline assignment: CDR1 PRHDT and CDR2 FYEKMQ (reference sequence). The V end was cut by 5 bases, the J end by 2 bases, with 11 bases between. The CDR3 nucleotides read TGTGCCAGCAGCCGCCGTGACAACACAGATACGCAGTATTTT. Its translation is CASSRRDNTDTQYF.

The V call is TRBV12-2, the J call TRBJ2-3. TRBV12-2 is tagged as a pseudogene. This CDR3 is built from 16 residues. This CDR3 reads CASRLDPGTSTDTQYF. The CDR3 DNA sequence: TGTGCAAGTCGCTTAGACCCAGGGACTAGCACAGATACGCAGTATTTT.

This chain connects TRBV9 to TRBJ1-1; D remains ambiguous. Germline CDR1 and CDR2: SGDLS and YYNGEE. V was shortened by 1 base and J by 8 bases, with 21 bases between the two germline ends. The CDR3 has 16 amino acids. The CDR3: CASSVSAGELLPEAFF. The CDR3 region has the DNA TGTGCCAGCAGCGTAAGCGCTGGAGAGCTGTTGCCGGAAGCTTTCTTT.

This clonotype was counted many times. The chain is built from TRBV27 and TRBJ1-2; tentatively, D is TRBD1 (5 bases). The germline gives CDR1 MNHEY, CDR2 SMNVEV (reference sequence). CDR3 length equals 14 residues. The CDR3 bases are TGTCCTTCTGGGACCGTGAACAGAAAAATCGGCTACACCTTC. Protein: CPSGTVNRKIGYTF.

This clonotype was found a few times. The chain employs TRBV5-1 and TRBJ2-3, with 7 bases lining up with TRBD1. V lost 3 bases to trimming and J lost 3 bases; unmatched junction nucleotides: 4. The CDR3 loop spans 14 amino acids. Germline V gene lookup returns CDR1 SGHRS and CDR2 YFSETQ. Here the CDR3 DNA reads TGCGCCAGCAGCTCCGGGACAGCGACAGATACGCAGTATTTT. This sequence encodes CASSSGTATDTQYF.

The table lists this clonotype with a few counts. The chain is built from TRBV9 and TRBJ2-3; tentative D call: TRBD2 (6 bases). Trimming stripped 7 bases from V and 0 bases from J, with 12 bases between. Germline-derived CDR1 and CDR2 are SGDLS and YYNGEE. The length of the CDR3 is 14 residues. The CDR3 spells CASGGAPSTDTQYF. Written as DNA, the CDR3 is TGTGCCAGCGGCGGGGCGCCTAGCACAGATACGCAGTATTTT.

This clonotype appeared a few times. The gene calls are TRBV20-1 and TRBJ2-1, with 8 bases fitting TRBD1. Germline V gene sequence: CDR1 DFQATT, CDR2 SNEGSKA (reference sequence). With 6 bases clipped from V and 7 bases from J, the junction kept 14 bases outside the gene matches. The CDR3 extends over 15 amino acids. The CDR3 is CSATYTWDRSNEQFF. The CDR3 DNA follows: TGCAGTGCCACCTATACCTGGGACAGGAGTAATGAGCAGTTCTTC.

The sample holds many counts of this clonotype. The rearrangement uses TRBV2 and TRBJ2-7, with D uncertain. CDR1 is SNHLY, CDR2 FYNNEI, per germline. The CDR3 is 12 amino acids. V lost 1 base to trimming and J lost 2 bases, with 3 bases between them. CDR3 in amino acids: CASSEGAYEQYV. The DNA of the CDR3 is TGTGCCAGCAGTGAAGGGGCCTACGAGCAGTACGTC.

The rearrangement uses TRBV7-2 and TRBJ2-3; 7 nucleotides match TRBD2. The CDR3 is 17 residues long. J lost 3 bases, V lost 0 bases, and 9 bases had no gene match. Germline V gene lookup returns CDR1 SGHTA and CDR2 FQGNSA. This chain's CDR3 is CASSLARRAGGTDTQYF. CDR3 nucleotide sequence: TGTGCCAGCAGCTTAGCGCGGCGGGCCGGGGGGACAGATACGCAGTATTTT. Based on the CDR3 plus reference TRBV7-2 and TRBJ2-3, the full variable domain is GAGVSQSPSNKVTEKGKDVELRCDPISGHTALYWYRQSLGQGLEFLIYFQGNSAPDKSGLPSDRFSAERTGGSVSTLTIQRTQQEDSAVYLCASSLARRAGGTDTQYFGPGTRLTVL.

This clonotype was recorded a few times. J is TRBJ2-6 and V is TRBV9, with 8 bases aligning to TRBD1. CDR3 length: 16 residues. The ends lost 4 bases at V and 3 bases at J; junction bases unmatched: 6. Germline CDR1 and CDR2: SGDLS and YYNGEE. This CDR3 reads CASSPQDRVGANVLTF. The CDR3 DNA reads TGTGCCAGCAGCCCACAGGACAGGGTTGGGGCCAACGTCCTGACTTTC.

This clonotype was detected a few times. The genes are TRBV24-1 and TRBJ2-2; a possible D gene is TRBD1 (5 bases). There are 14 residues in the CDR3. The V gene's germline CDR1 is KGHDR and CDR2 SFDVKD. V lost 3 bases and J 4 bases, leaving 8 bases between the germline ends. The CDR3 nucleotides are TGTGCCACCAGTGATCCAACAGGCACCGGGGAGCTGTTTTTT. Translation gives CATSDPTGTGELFF.

Comment on this clonotype: Germline is not matched at one junction end, which may reflect a read error. The rearrangement joins TRBV7-2 to TRBJ1-4; 10 nucleotides agree with TRBD1. The germline V gene encodes CDR1 SGHTA and CDR2 FQGNSA. The CDR3 runs 14 residues. The CDR3 protein is CASSRQGAGEELFF. In DNA, the CDR3 is TGTGCCAGCAGTCGACAGGGGGCCGGTGAAGAACTGTTTTTT. The full variable domain, in which reference TRBV7-2 and TRBJ1-4 provide the parts outside the CDR3, is GAGVSQSPSNKVTEKGKDVELRCDPISGHTALYWYRQSLGQGLEFLIYFQGNSAPDKSGLPSDRFSAERTGGSVSTLTIQRTQQEDSAVYLCASSRQGAGEELFFGSGTQLSVL.

This clonotype has only a few counts. The gene calls are TRBV29-1 and TRBJ1-3; D remains ambiguous. This CDR3 region has 15 residues. The V end was cut by 6 bases, the J end by 2 bases, with 17 bases between. CDR1 and CDR2 from the germline V gene are SQVTM and ANQGSEA. CDR3 in DNA: TGCAGCGTCGGATTGATCGGCTCCACTGGAAACACCATATATTTT. The encoded protein is CSVGLIGSTGNTIYF.